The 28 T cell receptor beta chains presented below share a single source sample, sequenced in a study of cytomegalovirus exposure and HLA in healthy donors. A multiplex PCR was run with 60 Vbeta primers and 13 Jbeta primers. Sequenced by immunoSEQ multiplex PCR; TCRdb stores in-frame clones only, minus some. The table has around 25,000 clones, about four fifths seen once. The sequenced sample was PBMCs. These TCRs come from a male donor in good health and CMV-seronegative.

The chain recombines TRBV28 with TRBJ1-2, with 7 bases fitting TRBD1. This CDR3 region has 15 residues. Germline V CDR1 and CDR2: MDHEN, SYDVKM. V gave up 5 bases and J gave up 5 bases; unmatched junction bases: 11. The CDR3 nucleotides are TGTGCCAGCAGTGAGACAGGGACCCGGGCTTATGGCTACACCTTC. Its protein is CASSETGTRAYGYTF.

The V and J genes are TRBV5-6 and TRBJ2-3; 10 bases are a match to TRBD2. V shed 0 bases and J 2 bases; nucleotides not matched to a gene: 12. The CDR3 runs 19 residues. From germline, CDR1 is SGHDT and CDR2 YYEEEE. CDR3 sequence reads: CASSLEGAGGPKYTDTQYF. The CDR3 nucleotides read TGTGCCAGCAGCTTGGAAGGAGCGGGGGGGCCCAAATACACAGATACGCAGTATTTT. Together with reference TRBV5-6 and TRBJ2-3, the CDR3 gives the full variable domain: DAGVTQSPTHLIKTRGQQVTLRCSPKSGHDTVSWYQQALGQGPQFIFQYYEEEERQRGNFPDRFSGHQFPNYSSELNVNALLLGDSALYLCASSLEGAGGPKYTDTQYFGPGTRLTVL.

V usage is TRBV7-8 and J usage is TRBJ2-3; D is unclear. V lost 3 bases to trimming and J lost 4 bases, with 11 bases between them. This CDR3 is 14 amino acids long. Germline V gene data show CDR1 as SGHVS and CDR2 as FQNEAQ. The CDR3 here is CASSFRRGPDTQYF. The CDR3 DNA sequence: TGTGCCAGCAGCTTCCGGCGCGGTCCAGATACGCAGTATTTT.

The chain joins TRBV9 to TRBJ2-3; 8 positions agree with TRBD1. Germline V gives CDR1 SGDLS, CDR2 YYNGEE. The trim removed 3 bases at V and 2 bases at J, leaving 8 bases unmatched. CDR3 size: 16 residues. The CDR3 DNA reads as TGTGCCAGCAGCGGCCTGACAGGGGCCCCCACAGATACGCAGTATTTT. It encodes CASSGLTGAPTDTQYF.

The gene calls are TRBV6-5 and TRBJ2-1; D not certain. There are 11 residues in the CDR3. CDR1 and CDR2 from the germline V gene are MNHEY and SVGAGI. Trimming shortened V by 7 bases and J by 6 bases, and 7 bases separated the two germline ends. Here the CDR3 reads CASNYLNEQFF. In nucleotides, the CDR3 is TGTGCCAGCAACTACCTCAATGAGCAGTTCTTC.

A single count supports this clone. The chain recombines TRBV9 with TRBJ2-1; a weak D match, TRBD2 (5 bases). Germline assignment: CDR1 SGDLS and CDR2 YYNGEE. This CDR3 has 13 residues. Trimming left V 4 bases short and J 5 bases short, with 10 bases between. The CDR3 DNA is TGTGCCAGCAGCACCCGGACTGACAATGAGCAGTTCTTC. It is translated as CASSTRTDNEQFF.

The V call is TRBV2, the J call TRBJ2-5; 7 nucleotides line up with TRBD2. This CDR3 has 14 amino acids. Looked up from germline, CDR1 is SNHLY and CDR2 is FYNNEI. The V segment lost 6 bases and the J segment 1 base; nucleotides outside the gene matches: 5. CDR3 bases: TGTGCCAGCAGGGGGGGGATAACCCAAGAGACCCAGTACTTC. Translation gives CASRGGITQETQYF. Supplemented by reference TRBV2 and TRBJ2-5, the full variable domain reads EPEVTQTPSHQVTQMGQEVILRCVPISNHLYFYWYRQILGQKVEFLVSFYNNEISEKSEIFDDQFSVERPDGSNFTLKIRSTKLEDSAMYFCASRGGITQETQYFGPGTRLLVL.

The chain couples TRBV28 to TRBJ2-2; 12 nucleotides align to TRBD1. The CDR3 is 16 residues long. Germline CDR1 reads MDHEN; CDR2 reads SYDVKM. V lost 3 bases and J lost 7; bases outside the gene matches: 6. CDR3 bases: TGTGCCAGCAGTTTGGTGGGACAGGGGGCTATCGGGGAGCTGTTTTTT. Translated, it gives CASSLVGQGAIGELFF.

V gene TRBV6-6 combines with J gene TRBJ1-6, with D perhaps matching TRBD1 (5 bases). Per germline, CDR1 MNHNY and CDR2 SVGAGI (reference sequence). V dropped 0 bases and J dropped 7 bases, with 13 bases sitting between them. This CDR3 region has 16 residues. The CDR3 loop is CASSYSYSGRNSPLHF. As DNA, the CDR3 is TGTGCCAGCAGTTACTCGTATTCAGGGAGGAATTCACCCCTCCACTTT.

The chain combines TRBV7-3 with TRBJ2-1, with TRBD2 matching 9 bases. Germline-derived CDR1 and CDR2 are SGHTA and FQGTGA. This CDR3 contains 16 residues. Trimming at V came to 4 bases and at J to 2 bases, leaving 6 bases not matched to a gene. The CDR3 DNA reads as TGTGCCAGCAGCTCCTTAGCGGGGGCGGCCTACAATGAGCAGTTCTTC. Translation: CASSSLAGAAYNEQFF.

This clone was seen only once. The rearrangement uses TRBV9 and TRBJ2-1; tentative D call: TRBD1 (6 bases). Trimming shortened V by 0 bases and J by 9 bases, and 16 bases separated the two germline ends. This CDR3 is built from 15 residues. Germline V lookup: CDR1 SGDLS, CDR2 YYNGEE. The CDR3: CASSVGGQGHGEQFF. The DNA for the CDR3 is TGTGCCAGCAGCGTAGGGGGGCAGGGTCATGGTGAGCAGTTCTTC.

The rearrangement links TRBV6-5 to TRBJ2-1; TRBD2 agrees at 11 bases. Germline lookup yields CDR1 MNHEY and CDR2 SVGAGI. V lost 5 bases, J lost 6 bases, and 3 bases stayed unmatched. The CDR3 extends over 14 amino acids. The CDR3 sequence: CASSGLAGGNEQFF. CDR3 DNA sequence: TGTGCCAGCAGTGGGCTAGCGGGAGGCAATGAGCAGTTCTTC.

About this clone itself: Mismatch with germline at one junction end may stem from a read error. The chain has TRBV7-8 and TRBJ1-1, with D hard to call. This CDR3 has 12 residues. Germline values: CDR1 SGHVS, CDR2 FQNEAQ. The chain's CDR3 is CASSPRRADAFF. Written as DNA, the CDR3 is TGTGCCAGCAGCCCGAGGAGGGCTGACGCTTTCTTT.

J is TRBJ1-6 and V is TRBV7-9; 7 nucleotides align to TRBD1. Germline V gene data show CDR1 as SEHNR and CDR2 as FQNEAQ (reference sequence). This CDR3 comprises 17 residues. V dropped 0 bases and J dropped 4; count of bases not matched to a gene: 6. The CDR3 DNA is TGTGCCAGCAGCTTAGCCTCCGGGACAGCATATAATTCACCCCTCCACTTT. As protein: CASSLASGTAYNSPLHF.

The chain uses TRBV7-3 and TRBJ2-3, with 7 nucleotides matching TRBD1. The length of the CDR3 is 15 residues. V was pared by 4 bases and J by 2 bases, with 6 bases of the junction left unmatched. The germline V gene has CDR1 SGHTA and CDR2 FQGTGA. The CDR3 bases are TGTGCCAGCAGCTGGGCAGGGGGTTTCACAGATACGCAGTATTTT. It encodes CASSWAGGFTDTQYF. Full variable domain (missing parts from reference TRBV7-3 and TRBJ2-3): GAGVSQTPSNKVTEKGKYVELRCDPISGHTALYWYRQSLGQGPEFLIYFQGTGAADDSGLPNDRFFAVRPEGSVSTLKIQRTERGDSAVYLCASSWAGGFTDTQYFGPGTRLTVL.

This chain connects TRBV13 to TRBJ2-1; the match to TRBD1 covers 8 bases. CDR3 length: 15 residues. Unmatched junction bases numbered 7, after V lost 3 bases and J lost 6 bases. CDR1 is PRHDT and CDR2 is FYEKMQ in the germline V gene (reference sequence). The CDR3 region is CASSFQGQGVNEQFF. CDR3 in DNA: TGTGCCAGCAGCTTCCAAGGACAGGGTGTCAATGAGCAGTTCTTC.

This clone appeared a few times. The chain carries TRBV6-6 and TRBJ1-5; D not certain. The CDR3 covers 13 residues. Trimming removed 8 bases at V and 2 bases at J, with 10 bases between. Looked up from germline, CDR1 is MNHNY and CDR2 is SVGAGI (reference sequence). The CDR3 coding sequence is TGTGCCAGCGGAGACGATCGCAATCAGCCCCAGCATTTT. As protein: CASGDDRNQPQHF.

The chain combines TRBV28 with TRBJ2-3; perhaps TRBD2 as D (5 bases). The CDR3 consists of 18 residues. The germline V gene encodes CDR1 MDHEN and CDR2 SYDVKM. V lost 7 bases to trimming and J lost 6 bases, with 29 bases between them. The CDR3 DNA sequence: TGTGCCAGCACCCAAAGGAGGCTAGCAACCCGCTTGGGGGATACGCAGTATTTT. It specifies CASTQRRLATRLGDTQYF. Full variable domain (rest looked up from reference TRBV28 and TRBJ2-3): DVKVTQSSRYLVKRTGEKVFLECVQDMDHENMFWYRQDPGLGLRLIYFSYDVKMKEKGDIPEGYSVSREKKERFSLILESASTNQTSMYLCASTQRRLATRLGDTQYFGPGTRLTVL.

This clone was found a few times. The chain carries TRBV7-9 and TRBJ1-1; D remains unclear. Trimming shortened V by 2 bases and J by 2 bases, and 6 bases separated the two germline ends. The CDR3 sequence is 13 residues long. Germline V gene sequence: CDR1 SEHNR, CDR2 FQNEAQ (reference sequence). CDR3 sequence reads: CASSLFGNTEAFF. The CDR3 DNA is TGTGCCAGCAGCTTATTTGGCAACACTGAAGCTTTCTTT.

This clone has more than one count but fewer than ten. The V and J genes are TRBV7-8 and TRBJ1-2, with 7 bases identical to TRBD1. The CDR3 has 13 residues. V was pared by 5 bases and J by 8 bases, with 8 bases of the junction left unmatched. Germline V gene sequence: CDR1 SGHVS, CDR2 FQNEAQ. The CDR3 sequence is CASSDGQERGYTF. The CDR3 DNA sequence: TGTGCCAGCAGCGACGGACAGGAGCGGGGCTACACCTTC.

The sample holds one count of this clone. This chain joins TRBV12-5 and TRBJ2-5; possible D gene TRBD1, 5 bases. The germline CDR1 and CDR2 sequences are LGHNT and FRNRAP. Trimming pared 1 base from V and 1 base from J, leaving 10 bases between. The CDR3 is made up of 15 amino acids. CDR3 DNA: TGTGCTAGTGGTTTGGGGACAAGCAGCCAAGAGACCCAGTACTTC. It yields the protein CASGLGTSSQETQYF.

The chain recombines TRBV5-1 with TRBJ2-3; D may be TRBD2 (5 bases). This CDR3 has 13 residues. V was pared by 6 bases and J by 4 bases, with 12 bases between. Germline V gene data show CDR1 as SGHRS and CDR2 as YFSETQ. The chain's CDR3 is CASTRGGSDTQYF. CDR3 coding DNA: TGCGCCAGCACCAGAGGCGGGTCAGATACGCAGTATTTT.

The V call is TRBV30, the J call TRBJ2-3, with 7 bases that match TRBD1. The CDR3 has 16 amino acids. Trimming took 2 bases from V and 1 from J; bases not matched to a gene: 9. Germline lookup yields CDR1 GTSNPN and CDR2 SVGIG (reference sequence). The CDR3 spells CAWSPLRQGRTDTQYF. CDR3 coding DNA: TGTGCCTGGAGTCCCCTACGACAGGGACGCACAGATACGCAGTATTTT.

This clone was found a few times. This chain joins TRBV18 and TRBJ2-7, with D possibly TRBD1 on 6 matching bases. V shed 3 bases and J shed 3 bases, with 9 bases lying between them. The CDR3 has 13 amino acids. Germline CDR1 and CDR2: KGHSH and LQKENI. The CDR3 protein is CASSPGQNYEQYF. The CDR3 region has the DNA TGTGCCAGCTCACCGGGACAAAACTACGAGCAGTACTTC.

The CDR3 reads CASSSDLQGTYNEQFF. In nucleotides, the CDR3 is TGCGCCAGCAGCTCCGACCTACAGGGGACCTACAATGAGCAGTTCTTC. V gene TRBV5-1 combines with J gene TRBJ2-1; 7 positions agree with TRBD1. Germline loops: CDR1 SGHRS, CDR2 YFSETQ. The ends lost 3 bases at V and 2 bases at J; junction bases unmatched: 8. This CDR3 region has 16 residues. Full variable domain (missing parts from reference TRBV5-1 and TRBJ2-1): KAGVTQTPRYLIKTRGQQVTLSCSPISGHRSVSWYQQTPGQGLQFLFEYFSETQRNKGNFPGRFSGRQFSNSRSEMNVSTLELGDSALYLCASSSDLQGTYNEQFFGPGTRLTVL.

CDR3 region: CASSGMSGANTGELFF. CDR3 coding DNA: TGTGCCAGCAGCGGTATGAGCGGGGCGAACACCGGGGAGCTGTTTTTT. This chain uses TRBV9 with TRBJ2-2, with TRBD2 identical over 7 bases. Trimming cost V 3 bases and J 0 bases; bases outside gene matches: 5. Germline loops: CDR1 SGDLS, CDR2 YYNGEE. The CDR3 runs 16 residues.

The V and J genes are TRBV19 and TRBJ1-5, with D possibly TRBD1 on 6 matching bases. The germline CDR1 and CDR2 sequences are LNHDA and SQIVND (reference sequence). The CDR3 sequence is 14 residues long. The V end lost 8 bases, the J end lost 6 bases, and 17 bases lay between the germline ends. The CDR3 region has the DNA TGTGCCAGTCGTTCCGAACAGGGTTCTCAGCCCCAGCATTTT. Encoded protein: CASRSEQGSQPQHF.

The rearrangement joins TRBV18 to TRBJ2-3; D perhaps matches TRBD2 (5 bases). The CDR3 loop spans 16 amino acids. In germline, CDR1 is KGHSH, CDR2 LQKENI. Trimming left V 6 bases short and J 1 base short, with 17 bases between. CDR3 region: CASSPGDSAGTDTQYF. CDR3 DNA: TGTGCCAGCTCCCCCGGCGACTCAGCGGGCACAGATACGCAGTATTTT.